Described below is a single T cell receptor (beta chain) sequence and its context. Sequencing was designed to attain a depth spanning 1 in 200,000 to 1 in 1 million T cells. The repertoire was sequenced with immunoSEQ multiplex PCR; TCRdb's copy has only in-frame clones and lacks some. The data contain some 300,000 clones, more than 65% of them seen just once; the ten biggest clones take up about 6.7%. Trimming took 0 bases from V and 5 from J; bases not matched to a gene: 4. This CDR3 is 15 amino acids long. Germline assignment: CDR1 SGHRS and CDR2 YFSETQ. This specimen comes from a study of cytotoxic CD8 clonotypes in ibrutinib-treated CLL.

Sequences were derived from PBMCs, sampled before ibrutinib treatment. The chain links TRBV5-1 to TRBJ1-4; 7 bases map to TRBD1. The TCR sequence derives from a human donor with chronic lymphocytic leukemia. The CDR3 coding sequence is TGCGCCAGCAGCTTGGAGACAGGGTTAAATGAAAAACTGTTTTTT. Protein sequence: CASSLETGLNEKLFF.